The 20 T cell receptor beta chains below were found in one sample sequenced in a study of blood T cell repertoires in COVID-19. Measured with immunoSEQ multiplex PCR; TCRdb has only the in-frame clones, and not every one. Among about 88,000 clones listed, over 70% were seen once. The sequenced sample consisted of peripheral blood. All receptors derive from an elderly man with acute or convalescent COVID-19.

V usage is TRBV4-2 and J usage is TRBJ2-5, with 9 bases that match TRBD2. V shed 6 bases and J 3 bases; nucleotides not matched to a gene: 5. The length of the CDR3 is 14 residues. Germline loops: CDR1 LGHNA, CDR2 YNFKEQ. The CDR3 DNA is TGTGCCAGCAGGGGCATAGCGGGAGAAGAGACCCAGTACTTC. It encodes CASRGIAGEETQYF.

The J gene is TRBJ1-1, the V gene TRBV18; D remains unclear. The germline V gene encodes CDR1 KGHSH and CDR2 LQKENI. The CDR3 extends over 15 amino acids. Trimming took off 0 bases at V and 0 bases at J, with 8 bases between the two ends. CDR3 in DNA: TGTGCCAGCTCACCACCAAGCACGCTGAACACTGAAGCTTTCTTT. Translation gives CASSPPSTLNTEAFF.

This chain uses TRBV6-4 with TRBJ1-2, with 9 bases matching TRBD1. After removal of 6 bases from V and 4 bases from J, the junction contained 9 bases not matched to a gene. Germline loops: CDR1 MRHNA, CDR2 SNTAGT. The CDR3 is 15 residues long. In nucleotides, the CDR3 is TGTGCCAGCAGACCCAGTACAGGGGGCTTCTATGGCTACACCTTC. Its translation is CASRPSTGGFYGYTF.

The chain recombines TRBV2 with TRBJ1-2; 8 positions agree with TRBD1. The V segment lost 2 bases and the J segment 3 bases; nucleotides outside the gene matches: 2. The CDR3 extends over 14 amino acids. The germline CDR1 and CDR2 sequences are SNHLY and FYNNEI. The CDR3 region has the DNA TGTGCCAGCAGTGAAAACAGGGGGGACTATGGCTACACCTTC. Amino acid sequence: CASSENRGDYGYTF.

The chain uses TRBV6-1 and TRBJ2-1; 14 bases line up with TRBD2. The J segment lost 7 bases and the V segment lost 3 bases, leaving 5 bases of the junction unmatched. Germline-derived CDR1 and CDR2 are MNHNS and SASEGT. The length of the CDR3 is 16 residues. The CDR3 DNA sequence: TGTGCCAGCAGTGACCTAAGACTAGCGGGGGGGAATGAGCAGTTCTTC. This encodes CASSDLRLAGGNEQFF.

This rearrangement joins TRBV7-2 to TRBJ2-3; a weak D match, TRBD2 (5 bases). V lost 4 bases to trimming and J lost 2 bases, with 7 bases between them. This CDR3 has 13 amino acids. The germline gives CDR1 SGHTA, CDR2 FQGNSA. The CDR3 coding sequence is TGTGCCAGCAGCTCGGACTTCACAGATACGCAGTATTTT. Translated: CASSSDFTDTQYF.

V gene TRBV10-3 combines with J gene TRBJ1-3, with TRBD1 matching over 7 bases. After removal of 3 bases from V and 4 bases from J, the junction contained 6 bases not matched to a gene. The CDR3 runs to 15 residues. Germline V CDR1 and CDR2: ENHRY, SYGVKD. The DNA of the CDR3 is TGTGCCATCAGTGACCTGGGACAGACAGGAAACACCATATATTTT. It codes for CAISDLGQTGNTIYF.

The rearrangement links TRBV19 to TRBJ2-2; 9 positions match TRBD1. This CDR3 contains 13 residues. The germline gives CDR1 LNHDA, CDR2 SQIVND (reference sequence). V dropped 6 bases and J dropped 6; count of bases not matched to a gene: 2. CDR3 nucleotide sequence: TGTGCCAGTAGAGACAGGGGGGCCGGGGAGCTGTTTTTT. Translating it yields CASRDRGAGELFF.

The chain has TRBV24-1 and TRBJ2-1; TRBD1 is a possible D gene (6 bases). Germline CDR1 KGHDR, CDR2 SFDVKD. The V end was cut by 4 bases, the J end by 0 bases, with 12 bases between. This CDR3 has 16 amino acids. The CDR3 loop is CATSEHGTPSYNEQFF. The DNA for the CDR3 is TGTGCCACCAGTGAGCATGGGACACCCTCCTACAATGAGCAGTTCTTC.

V and J are TRBV7-2 and TRBJ1-4; a weak D match, TRBD1 (6 bases). From germline, CDR1 is SGHTA and CDR2 FQGNSA. Trimming removed 1 base at V and 2 bases at J, with 11 bases between. The CDR3 loop spans 16 amino acids. CDR3 nucleotides: TGTGCCAGCAGCTTAGACAGGGATTCGACTAATGAAAAACTGTTTTTT. As protein: CASSLDRDSTNEKLFF.

J is TRBJ1-2 and V is TRBV27; TRBD1 matches 12 bases. The CDR3 is 15 residues long. V was pared by 5 bases and J by 8 bases, with 9 bases of the junction left unmatched. CDR1 and CDR2 from the germline V gene are MNHEY and SMNVEV (reference sequence). CDR3 amino acids: CASSASGQGAWGYTF. In DNA form, the CDR3 reads TGTGCCAGCAGTGCCTCGGGACAGGGGGCGTGGGGCTACACCTTC.

The V call is TRBV29-1, the J call TRBJ1-2; 11 nucleotides line up with TRBD1. The CDR3 has 12 amino acids. Per germline, CDR1 SQVTM and CDR2 ANQGSEA. Trimming removed 5 bases from V and 7 bases from J; junction bases left unmatched: 3. The CDR3 region has the DNA TGCAGCGTTCGGACAGGGGGCGGTGGCTACACCTTC. Translated, it gives CSVRTGGGGYTF.

The chain has TRBV27 and TRBJ1-6; D possibly corresponds to TRBD1 (6 bases). The ends were cut back, 5 bases at V and 11 bases at J, with 13 bases in the middle. Per the germline V gene, CDR1 is MNHEY and CDR2 is SMNVEV (reference sequence). There are 13 residues in the CDR3. Here the CDR3 reads CASSLNRAAPLHF. As DNA, the CDR3 is TGTGCCAGCAGTCTAAACAGGGCGGCACCCCTCCACTTT.

The chain carries TRBV3-1 (or the pseudogene TRBV3-2) and TRBJ2-3; 11 bases map to TRBD2. The CDR3 is made up of 16 amino acids. The germline V gene encodes CDR1 LGHDT and CDR2 YNNKEL (reference sequence). V gave up 4 bases and J gave up 2 bases; unmatched junction bases: 5. The CDR3 loop is CASSRTSGSYTDTQYF. The CDR3 DNA follows: TGTGCCAGCAGCCGAACTAGCGGGAGTTACACAGATACGCAGTATTTT.

V is TRBV28 and J is TRBJ1-5; D gene ambiguous. CDR3 length: 12 residues. Trimming shortened V by 8 bases and J by 7 bases, and 12 bases separated the two germline ends. The V gene's germline CDR1 is MDHEN and CDR2 SYDVKM. The CDR3 bases are TGTGCCAGCCTGGCGGTGACGCAGCCCCAGCATTTT. As protein: CASLAVTQPQHF.

This chain joins TRBV7-3 and TRBJ2-1; 10 bases match TRBD1. V lost 0 bases to trimming and J lost 8 bases; unmatched junction nucleotides: 7. In germline, CDR1 is SGHTA, CDR2 FQGTGA. The CDR3 runs to 16 residues. The CDR3, as DNA: TGTGCCAGCAGCTTAACTCCACCGGGACAGGGGTATGAGCAGTTCTTC. Protein sequence: CASSLTPPGQGYEQFF.

The chain uses TRBV19 and TRBJ2-7; 10 bases are a match to TRBD1. Germline V gene data show CDR1 as LNHDA and CDR2 as SQIVND (reference sequence). CDR3 length: 12 residues. The CDR3 nucleotides read TGTGGACCGGGACAGGGGACCTACGAGCAGTACTTC. The encoded protein is CGPGQGTYEQYF.

The V and J genes are TRBV12-3 or TRBV12-4 and TRBJ2-1; 8 nucleotides match TRBD2. The CDR3 length is 12 residues. After removal of 3 bases from V and 16 bases from J, the junction contained 8 bases not matched to a gene. In DNA, the CDR3 is TGTGCCAGCAGTTTGGGGACGGGAGGGTCTTTCTTC. Translated: CASSLGTGGSFF.

The genes are TRBV5-1 and TRBJ2-7; TRBD2 might be the D (5 bases). Germline assignment: CDR1 SGHRS and CDR2 YFSETQ. Trimming shortened V by 5 bases and J by 4 bases, and 13 bases separated the two germline ends. The CDR3 sequence is 13 residues long. As DNA, the CDR3 is TGCGCCAGCAGATATGGGGAGAAATACGAGCAGTACTTC. As protein: CASRYGEKYEQYF. Filled out from reference TRBV5-1 and TRBJ2-7, the complete variable domain reads KAGVTQTPRYLIKTRGQQVTLSCSPISGHRSVSWYQQTPGQGLQFLFEYFSETQRNKGNFPGRFSGRQFSNSRSEMNVSTLELGDSALYLCASRYGEKYEQYFGPGTRLTVT.

This clone appeared a few times. The CDR3 sequence is CASSNSDRENISPPLHF. The CDR3 bases are TGTGCCAGCAGCAACTCAGACAGAGAAAATATAAGTCCACCCCTCCACTTT. The J gene is TRBJ1-6, the V gene TRBV21-1; the D call TRBD1 from the table was never checked on the DNA. TRBV21-1 is shown as a pseudogene. The CDR3 covers 17 residues.